The present T cell receptor beta chain was sequenced within a study of blood T cells in healthy people across ages. Study information: Every two T cells gave about one barcoded beta molecule via template switching.

The authors ran a second PCR of roughly 6 to 12 cycles using a sample-barcoded 5' primer and a J-beta primer mix. Each cDNA molecule, via a template-switch adaptor with 12 random nucleotides, was tagged. TCRdb passed the 5' RACE reads through MiXCR, listing each CDR3 protein once. This repertoire shows roughly 1.7 million distinct CDR3 sequences, roughly 32% found once; its top ten account for around 10%. Total RNA amounts of at least 6 micrograms were extracted per sample. Concerning this clonotype itself: Its cognate antigen is unknown.

This CDR3 comprises 15 residues. Germline V gene sequence: CDR1 MNHNS, CDR2 SASEGT. The V gene lost 4 bases and the J gene lost 4 bases, with 16 bases spanning the gap. Study-level results: Observed TCR beta diversity per million T cells went down as age went up. This fall followed a roughly linear course with age.

The chain combines TRBV6-1 with TRBJ1-2; a possible D gene is TRBD1 (6 bases). The origin of this receptor is a woman under 40 in good health. Sequenced input: blood. CDR3 nucleotide sequence: TGTGCCAGCAGTGTTACAGGGTCTGAGGGCTATGGCTACACCTTC. It encodes CASSVTGSEGYGYTF.